Detailed here is one TCR beta chain. The CDR3 is 15 amino acids. V gave up 5 bases and J gave up 2 bases; unmatched junction bases: 4. CDR1 is MNHNS and CDR2 is SASEGT in the germline V gene. The entry originates in a study of T-cell reconstitution after alpha-beta-depleted transplantation in children. A library of TCRbeta sequences, prepared with unique molecular identifiers, was generated. A single record per CDR3 protein comes from TCRdb applying MiXCR to the PCR reads. The sample lists around 480,000 distinct CDR3 sequences; about 33% were seen once. The TCR was taken from a human donor who donated a stem cell graft to a child with aplastic anemia. This material consisted of PBMCs from the stem cell graft donor, taken from the stem cell graft. The V and J genes are TRBV6-1 and TRBJ2-1; 9 positions match TRBD2. The chain's CDR3 is CASSSTSGPYNEQFF. The CDR3 DNA sequence: TGTGCCAGCAGTAGCACTAGCGGGCCCTACAATGAGCAGTTCTTC.